A selection of T cell receptor beta chains follows, all from one sample in a study of T cell responses to AZD1222 COVID-19 vaccine. The table came from immunoSEQ multiplex PCR; TCRdb's copy has only in-frame clones and leaves some out. The data contain 90,000 to 150,000 clones, roughly 90% of them singletons. This specimen consisted of peripheral blood, obtained on day 0 of AZD1222 vaccination. The receptors shown here come from an adult in good health. Each CDR3 is given with its conserved first and last residue. The D gene is left open where the match is weak. Only part of the rows carry a size: once, few, many, or a class if the clone is expanded.

D	J	V	size	DNA	CDR3
NA	TRBJ2-5	TRBV25-1	NA	TGTGCCAGCAGTGCCCAAGAGACCCAGTACTTC	CASSAQETQYF
NA	TRBJ1-5	TRBV4-2	NA	TGTGCCAGCAGCCAAGATAGGAGTACGCGACCCAATCAGCCCCAGCATTTT	CASSQDRSTRPNQPQHF
NA	TRBJ2-7	TRBV27	NA	TGTGCCAGCAGCGACAGCGACAATCGACACGAGCAGTACTTC	CASSDSDNRHEQYF
NA	TRBJ1-2	TRBV5-1	few	TGCGCCAGCAGCCGAGAGGACTATGGCTACACCTTC	CASSREDYGYTF
TRBD1	TRBJ1-1	TRBV2	NA	TGTGCCAGCAGTAGGACAGGGGGAGACACTGAAGCTTTCTTT	CASSRTGGDTEAFF
NA	TRBJ2-6	TRBV30	once	TGTGCCTGGGAGCCCGGGGTGGGGTATGGGGCCAACGTCCTGACTTTC	CAWEPGVGYGANVLTF
NA	TRBJ1-1	TRBV10-3	NA	TGTGCCATCAGTGAGTCGGATCCTTACAGGGCCACTGAAGCTTTCTTT	CAISESDPYRATEAFF
NA	TRBJ1-1	TRBV12-3/TRBV12-4	NA	TGTGCCAGCAAGGAGGTGAACACTGAAGCTTTCTTT	CASKEVNTEAFF
NA	TRBJ2-3	TRBV6-6	NA	TGTGCCAGCAGACCTCAGGGAGTAGCCGCAGATACGCAGTATTTT	CASRPQGVAADTQYF
NA	TRBJ2-7	TRBV2	once	TGTGCCAGCAGTGAAACGGTAGGGCTGTACTTC	CASSETVGLYF
TRBD1	TRBJ1-2	TRBV30	once	TGTGCCTGGAAGACAGGGGCCTATGGCTACACCTTC	CAWKTGAYGYTF
NA	TRBJ1-6	TRBV4-3	NA	TGCGCCAGCAGCCAAGATTTAAGGACACCATATAATTCACCCCTCCACTTT	CASSQDLRTPYNSPLHF
NA	TRBJ1-5	TRBV6-2/TRBV6-3	NA	TGTGCCAGCAGTTACACAGGGTTCCGCAATCAGCCCCAGCATTTT	CASSYTGFRNQPQHF
NA	TRBJ2-7	TRBV28	NA	TGTGCCAGCGGTTTAACCCGGGACATAACCTACGAGCAGTACTTC	CASGLTRDITYEQYF
NA	TRBJ2-6	TRBV5-4	NA	TGTGCCAGCAGCCCGTCGCAGGGCTCTGGGGCCAACGTCCTGACTTTC	CASSPSQGSGANVLTF
NA	TRBJ1-1	TRBV6-5	NA	TGTGCCAGTCGAGGGGGCACTGAAGCTTTCTTT	CASRGGTEAFF
NA	TRBJ1-1	TRBV2	NA	TGTGCCAGCAGTGAAATGAGGGGGACTGAAGCTTTCTTT	CASSEMRGTEAFF
NA	TRBJ2-5	TRBV6-2/TRBV6-3	NA	TGTGCCAGCAGTTACTATCGGATACAAGAGACCCAGTACTTC	CASSYYRIQETQYF
NA	TRBJ1-1	TRBV2	NA	TGTGCCAGCAGTCCGCGGTCAATGAACACTGAAGCTTTCTTT	CASSPRSMNTEAFF
NA	TRBJ1-2	TRBV5-6	once	TGTGCCAGCAGCTTGTGGGGGGCTGACTATGGCTACACCTTC	CASSLWGADYGYTF
TRBD1	TRBJ1-5	TRBV2	NA	TGTGCCAGCACCGAGGACAGGGTCAATCAGCCCCAGCATTTT	CASTEDRVNQPQHF
TRBD2	TRBJ2-2	TRBV5-4	NA	TGTGCCAGCGGTTCCGCGGGAGCCACCGGGGAGCTGTTTTTT	CASGSAGATGELFF
NA	TRBJ2-1	TRBV19	NA	TGTGCCAGTAGTATTAGAGGGAACAATGAGCAGTTCTTC	CASSIRGNNEQFF
NA	TRBJ1-6	TRBV6-5	NA	TGTGCCAGCAGTCCTTCTGGGGTAGGTTCACCCCTCCACTTT	CASSPSGVGSPLHF
NA	TRBJ2-5	TRBV24-1	NA	TGTGCCACCAGTGATCCGACAGTACCCCAAGAGACCCAGTACTTC	CATSDPTVPQETQYF
TRBD1	TRBJ1-1	TRBV5-4	NA	TGTGCCAGCAGCCGGGCCCGAACAGGGGACGGAGGGGCTTTCTTT	CASSRARTGDGGAFF
NA	TRBJ2-7	TRBV5-5	NA	TGTGCCAGCAGCTTGAAACAGTTTACCGTCGGGGAGTACTTC	CASSLKQFTVGEYF
TRBD2	TRBJ2-7	TRBV6-5	NA	TGTGCCAGCAGTTACTCGGTAGCGGGGGGGTCCTACGAGCAGTACTTC	CASSYSVAGGSYEQYF
NA	TRBJ1-2	TRBV7-2	NA	TGTGCCAGCAGCTTGAGGGCTCTAGACTATGGCTACACCTTC	CASSLRALDYGYTF